A selection of T cell receptor beta chains follows, all from one sample in a study of shared clonotypes between healthy human individuals. Some clones are missing from TCRdb's copy, which holds only in-frame ones; the method was immunoSEQ multiplex PCR. Of approximately 2,200,000 clones listed, 85% to 95% were seen once; the top ten hold 1.5% to 2%. Material for sequencing was naive CD8+ T cells from PBMCs. Source of these receptors: a man younger than 30 in good health. Some clones in this sample may be carry-over from other donors' samples. CDR3s include the opening cysteine and the closing phenylalanine or tryptophan. Each record gives: CDR3 length, D gene, clone size, J gene, V gene, CDR3 protein, CDR3 DNA. D genes are given only for firm matches. Size tells how often a clone was seen (once, few, many) or the class of an expanded clone, and some rows leave it out.

len: 15
d_gene: TRBD2
abundance: NA
j_gene: TRBJ2-1
v_gene: TRBV27
CDR3aa: CASTSRGSGNNEQFF
CDR3nt: TGTGCCAGCACCTCCCGGGGTAGCGGGAACAATGAGCAGTTCTTC

len: 15
d_gene: TRBD1
abundance: once
j_gene: TRBJ1-5
v_gene: TRBV18
CDR3aa: CASSPGQGSNQPQHF
CDR3nt: TGTGCCAGCTCACCGGGACAGGGGAGCAATCAGCCCCAGCATTTT

len: 16
d_gene: NA
abundance: NA
j_gene: TRBJ2-1
v_gene: TRBV9
CDR3aa: CASSAQDRQPYNEQFF
CDR3nt: TGTGCCAGCAGCGCCCAAGACAGGCAACCCTACAATGAGCAGTTCTTC

len: 14
d_gene: NA
abundance: NA
j_gene: TRBJ1-4
v_gene: TRBV27
CDR3aa: CASSPVGTNEKLFF
CDR3nt: TGTGCCAGCAGCCCAGTCGGGACTAATGAAAAACTGTTTTTT

len: 10
d_gene: NA
abundance: once
j_gene: TRBJ2-3
v_gene: TRBV19
CDR3aa: CAVRGDTQYF
CDR3nt: TGTGCCGTCAGGGGAGATACGCAGTATTTT

len: 15
d_gene: NA
abundance: NA
j_gene: TRBJ2-7
v_gene: TRBV27
CDR3aa: CASSLATGSSYEQYF
CDR3nt: TGTGCCAGCAGTTTGGCGACAGGTTCTTCCTACGAGCAGTACTTC

len: 14
d_gene: NA
abundance: NA
j_gene: TRBJ2-5
v_gene: TRBV21-1
CDR3aa: CASSKPLCQETQYF
CDR3nt: TGTGCCAGCAGCAAGCCCCTATGCCAAGAGACCCAGTACTTC

len: 18
d_gene: NA
abundance: NA
j_gene: TRBJ2-3
v_gene: TRBV1
CDR3aa: CTSSTGTSGSYRTDTQYF
CDR3nt: TGCACCAGCAGTACAGGGACTAGCGGGAGTTACCGCACAGATACGCAGTATTTT

len: 15
d_gene: NA
abundance: NA
j_gene: TRBJ1-1
v_gene: TRBV5-1
CDR3aa: CASSRSREENTEAFF
CDR3nt: TGCGCCAGCAGCCGGTCGCGGGAAGAGAACACTGAAGCTTTCTTT

len: 16
d_gene: TRBD2
abundance: NA
j_gene: TRBJ2-1
v_gene: TRBV6-5
CDR3aa: CASSYSWEGSYNEQFF
CDR3nt: TGTGCCAGCAGTTACTCGTGGGAGGGCTCCTACAATGAGCAGTTCTTC

len: 17
d_gene: NA
abundance: NA
j_gene: TRBJ1-2
v_gene: TRBV5-6
CDR3aa: CASSPNPGPSGDYGYTF
CDR3nt: TGTGCCAGCAGCCCTAACCCTGGACCTTCCGGGGACTATGGCTACACCTTC

len: 18
d_gene: NA
abundance: NA
j_gene: TRBJ2-1
v_gene: TRBV28
CDR3aa: CASSFWQAEATSYNEQFF
CDR3nt: TGTGCCAGCAGTTTTTGGCAGGCCGAGGCGACCTCCTACAATGAGCAGTTCTTC

len: 15
d_gene: TRBD1
abundance: NA
j_gene: TRBJ2-5
v_gene: TRBV27
CDR3aa: CASKTRQGFRETQYF
CDR3nt: TGTGCCAGCAAAACCAGACAGGGTTTCCGAGAGACCCAGTACTTC

len: 13
d_gene: NA
abundance: NA
j_gene: TRBJ2-7
v_gene: TRBV7-2
CDR3aa: CASSLGGTYEQYF
CDR3nt: TGTGCCAGCAGCTTGGGGGGTACCTACGAGCAGTACTTC

len: 17
d_gene: TRBD2
abundance: NA
j_gene: TRBJ2-7
v_gene: TRBV2
CDR3aa: CASSEDPGLAGDYEQYF
CDR3nt: TGTGCCAGCAGTGAGGACCCGGGACTAGCGGGAGACTACGAGCAGTACTTC

len: 14
d_gene: NA
abundance: NA
j_gene: TRBJ2-1
v_gene: TRBV30
CDR3aa: CAWSVMSSYNEQFF
CDR3nt: TGTGCCTGGAGTGTCATGAGCTCCTACAATGAGCAGTTCTTC

len: 16
d_gene: NA
abundance: NA
j_gene: TRBJ1-1
v_gene: TRBV11-2
CDR3aa: CASSHLKGREKTEAFF
CDR3nt: TGTGCCAGCAGCCACCTAAAGGGCAGGGAAAAAACTGAAGCTTTCTTT

len: 14
d_gene: NA
abundance: NA
j_gene: TRBJ2-1
v_gene: TRBV27
CDR3aa: CASRIAETYNEQFF
CDR3nt: TGTGCCAGCAGGATAGCGGAGACCTACAATGAGCAGTTCTTC

len: 14
d_gene: NA
abundance: NA
j_gene: TRBJ1-1
v_gene: TRBV2
CDR3aa: CASSSGPLGTEAFF
CDR3nt: TGTGCCAGCAGCTCAGGGCCCCTGGGCACTGAAGCTTTCTTT

len: 15
d_gene: NA
abundance: NA
j_gene: TRBJ2-5
v_gene: TRBV5-1
CDR3aa: CASSLETSVRETQYF
CDR3nt: TGCGCCAGCAGCTTGGAGACTAGTGTACGAGAGACCCAGTACTTC

len: 13
d_gene: NA
abundance: once
j_gene: TRBJ2-7
v_gene: TRBV11-2
CDR3aa: CASSGTLSYEQYF
CDR3nt: TGTGCCAGCAGCGGGACACTCTCCTACGAGCAGTACTTC

len: 14
d_gene: TRBD1
abundance: once
j_gene: TRBJ1-2
v_gene: TRBV9
CDR3aa: CASSPSGTVHGYTF
CDR3nt: TGTGCCAGCAGCCCTTCCGGGACAGTACATGGCTACACCTTC